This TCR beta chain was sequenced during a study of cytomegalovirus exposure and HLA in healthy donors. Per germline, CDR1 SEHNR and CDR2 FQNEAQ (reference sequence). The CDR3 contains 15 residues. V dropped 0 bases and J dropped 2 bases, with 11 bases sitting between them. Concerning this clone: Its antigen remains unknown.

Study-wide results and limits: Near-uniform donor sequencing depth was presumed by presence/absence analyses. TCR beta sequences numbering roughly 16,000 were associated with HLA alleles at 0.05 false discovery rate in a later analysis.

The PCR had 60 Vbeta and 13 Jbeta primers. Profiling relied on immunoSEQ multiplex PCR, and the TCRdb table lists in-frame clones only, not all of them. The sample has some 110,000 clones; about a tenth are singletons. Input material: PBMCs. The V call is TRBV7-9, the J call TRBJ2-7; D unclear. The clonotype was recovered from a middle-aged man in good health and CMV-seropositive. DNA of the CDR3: TGTGCCAGCAGCTTAGCTAGGTCAACTACCTACGAGCAGTACTTC. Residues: CASSLARSTTYEQYF.